This T cell receptor (beta chain) emerged from a study of blood T cell repertoires in COVID-19. As for the study in general: In each case, the material was cDNA or gDNA derived from T cells, B-cell-depleted T cells, or PBMCs.

The protocol was immunoSEQ multiplex PCR, while the TCRdb copy is restricted to in-frame clones and leaves out a portion. The sample yields some 40,000 clones, 85% to 95% seen once. CDR3 length: 15 amino acids. The V gene end was trimmed by 0 bases and the J gene end by 4 bases; junction bases not matched to a gene: 5. Germline V gene lookup returns CDR1 SGDLS and CDR2 YYNGEE. The sample taken for sequencing was peripheral blood. The chain is built from TRBV9 and TRBJ2-3, with 7 bases lining up with TRBD2. This clonotype originated in a man aged 50 to 60 with COVID-19, enrolled during active disease. The CDR3 DNA is TGTGCCAGCAGCGTAGGGCGGGAGAGGGCAGATACGCAGTATTTT. Its translation is CASSVGRERADTQYF.